This T cell receptor beta chain was observed in a study of T cell repertoires in cytomegalovirus infection. Study-wide points: Cumulative public TCR beta family frequency identified carriers of CMV plus the relevant HLA. There were HLA-C-restricted CMV-specific TCR beta clonotypes dominating the ex vivo response.

TCRdb processed the reads anew with MiXCR; each CDR3 protein has one entry. Found here are about 310,000 distinct CDR3 sequences, about 9.2% of them singletons; the top ten hold around 2.5%. Ten or more counts support this clonotype. The antigen remains unidentified. Specimen: PBMCs. The clonotype originates from a human donor in good health (CMV status not recorded). Some clones in this sample may be carry-over from other donors' samples.

The CDR3 reads CASSLGTGEREAFF. CDR3 nucleotide sequence: TGTGCCAGCAGTTTAGGGACAGGGGAGCGTGAAGCTTTCTTT. The chain has TRBV28 and TRBJ1-1, with 10 bases aligning to TRBD1. Germline V gene lookup returns CDR1 MDHEN and CDR2 SYDVKM. V dropped 2 bases and J dropped 7; count of bases not matched to a gene: 4. The CDR3 length is 14 residues. The full variable domain, in which reference TRBV28 and TRBJ1-1 provide the parts outside the CDR3, is DVKVTQSSRYLVKRTGEKVFLECVQDMDHENMFWYRQDPGLGLRLIYFSYDVKMKEKGDIPEGYSVSREKKERFSLILESASTNQTSMYLCASSLGTGEREAFFGQGTRLTVV.